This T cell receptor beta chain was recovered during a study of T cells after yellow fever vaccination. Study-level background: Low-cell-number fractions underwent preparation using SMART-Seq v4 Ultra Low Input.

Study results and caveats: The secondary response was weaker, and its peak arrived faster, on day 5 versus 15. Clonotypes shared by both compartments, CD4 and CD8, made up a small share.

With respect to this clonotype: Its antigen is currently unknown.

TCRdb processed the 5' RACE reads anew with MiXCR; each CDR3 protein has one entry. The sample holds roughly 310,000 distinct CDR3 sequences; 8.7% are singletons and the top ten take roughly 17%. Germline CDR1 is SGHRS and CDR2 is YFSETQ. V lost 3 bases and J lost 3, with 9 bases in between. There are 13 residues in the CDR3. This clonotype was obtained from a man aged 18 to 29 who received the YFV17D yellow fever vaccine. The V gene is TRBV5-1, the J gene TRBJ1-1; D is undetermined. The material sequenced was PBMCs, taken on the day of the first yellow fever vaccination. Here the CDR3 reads CASSSTQDTEAFF. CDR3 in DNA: TGCGCCAGCAGCTCAACCCAGGACACTGAAGCTTTCTTT.